This T cell receptor beta chain was recorded in a study of shared clonotypes between healthy human individuals. Study outcomes and limitations: Some clonotypes were shared by all four sorted-subset donors, while others were not shared. The non-shared ones had lower generation probabilities than the shared ones. Clonotype sharing among the donors was expected to vary with sequencing depth. Naive subsets usually exceeded memory subsets in estimated richness.

The V gene lost 1 base and the J gene lost 0 bases, with 10 bases spanning the gap. Germline V CDR1 and CDR2: SEHNR, FQNEAQ (reference sequence). The CDR3 extends over 15 amino acids. Under the authors' procedure: There were no quality scores in the junction-only immunoSEQ sequences, so filtering differed. Method: immunoSEQ multiplex PCR; TCRdb's copy keeps in-frame clones and lacks some. V and J calls and clone size follow that table, whereas D and trimming were derived from the DNA. This sample yields about 2.1 million clones, of which roughly 95% are seen a single time; about 1.7% belongs to the top ten. This clone was recorded only once. Its target is unknown. The naive CD8 subset, CD45RO-negative cells positively selected for CCR7, excluded terminally differentiated effector memory CD45RA+ cells.

The chain uses TRBV7-9 and TRBJ2-7; tentative D call: TRBD1 (6 bases). The sequence was obtained from a man aged 18 to 30 in good health. Some clones in this sample may be carry-over from other donors' samples. The material sequenced was naive CD8+ T cells from PBMCs. The CDR3 DNA is TGTGCCAGCAGCTTAGGACAGGCTACCTCCTACGAGCAGTACTTC. Its protein is CASSLGQATSYEQYF.